Relative to its sample, the clone carrying this TCR beta chain is medium-sized. Its antigen is still unknown. T cells were expanded from blood mononuclear cells for 3 to 4 days with anti-CD3 OKT3 or CD3/CD28 beads. Expanded T cells grew in IL-2 (roughly 100 IU/ml) plus IL-7 (approximately 5 ng/ml). This sample is part of a study of beta chain bispecific antibodies for T cell cancers. Study-wide background: Healthy donor T cells cocultured with leukemia lines and bispecific antibodies. The study's findings and limits: Most targeted TRBV signal came from the leukemia cell line cells, not normal T cells.

TCRdb recomputed calls from the 5' RACE reads with MiXCR, one row per CDR3 protein. This sample has over 20,000 distinct CDR3 sequences, with about 2.6% found just once. This CDR3 has 14 residues. CDR1 is MNHEY, CDR2 SMNVEV, per germline (reference sequence). V was cut by 7 bases and J by 3 bases, with 15 bases left in between. The source is a human donor in good health. Some clones in this sample may be carry-over from other donors' samples. J is TRBJ2-5 and V is TRBV27; the D call may be TRBD1 or TRBD2 (5 bases each). The sequenced material came from healthy donor T cells cultured with leukemia cells. CDR3 bases: TGTGCCAGCACCGGGACGAGAAGTAAAGAGACCCAGTACTTC. It codes for CASTGTRSKETQYF.